These 11 T cell receptor beta chains share one sample of origin, sequenced in a study of T-cell reconstitution after alpha-beta-depleted transplantation in children. Unique molecular identifiers were built into the TCRbeta library. TCRdb reprocessed the PCR reads with MiXCR, giving one entry per CDR3 protein. The table lists about 92,000 distinct CDR3 sequences, roughly an eighth of them singletons. The sequences come from PBMCs from the stem cell graft donor, collected from the stem cell graft. The receptor source for this set is a human donor who donated a stem cell graft to a child with inherited bone marrow failure.

The gene calls are TRBV13 and TRBJ2-1, with a possible D match to TRBD2 (5 bases). The length of the CDR3 is 13 residues. V lost 1 base to trimming and J lost 10 bases, with 11 bases between them. The germline V gene has CDR1 PRHDT and CDR2 FYEKMQ (reference sequence). The CDR3 DNA reads as TGTGCCAGCAGCTTAGCTGCGGGTGGAGAGCAGTTCTTC. It yields the protein CASSLAAGGEQFF.

The chain uses TRBV11-1 and TRBJ2-7; TRBD2 matches at 8 bases. Germline assignment: CDR1 SGHAT and CDR2 FQDESV (reference sequence). The trim removed 5 bases at V and 5 bases at J, leaving 11 bases unmatched. This CDR3 is 15 amino acids long. CDR3: CASSPRAGVTHEQYF. DNA of the CDR3: TGTGCCAGCAGCCCCCGAGCGGGAGTGACACACGAGCAGTACTTC.

In this sample, this clonotype turned up many times. The rearrangement joins TRBV29-1 to TRBJ2-1; 7 bases map to TRBD1. CDR3 length equals 14 residues. Per the germline V gene, CDR1 is SQVTM and CDR2 is ANQGSEA. After removal of 4 bases from V and 6 bases from J, the junction contained 9 bases not matched to a gene. CDR3 amino acids: CSVVTGAGFNEQFF. CDR3 bases: TGCAGCGTTGTTACAGGGGCCGGGTTCAATGAGCAGTTCTTC.

There are many counts of this clonotype. This chain links TRBV12-3 or TRBV12-4 with TRBJ1-1; D is uncertain. The CDR3 has 14 residues. V was shortened by 6 bases and J by 5 bases, with 16 bases between the two germline ends. CDR3 loop: CASRQRPSGTEAFF. CDR3 sequence (DNA): TGTGCCAGCAGGCAACGGCCCTCGGGGACTGAAGCTTTCTTT.

DNA for the CDR3: TGTGCCAGCAGCTTTTGGACATCTAACACTGAAGCTTTCTTT. Translated: CASSFWTSNTEAFF. The chain joins TRBV7-8 to TRBJ1-1, with D possibly matching TRBD1 (5 bases). The CDR3 is 14 amino acids. Germline CDR1 is SGHVS and CDR2 is FQNEAQ. V was pared by 3 bases and J by 2 bases, with 10 bases between.

This clonotype was observed many times. This chain links TRBV6-2 or TRBV6-3 with TRBJ1-6; D unresolved. The CDR3 covers 14 residues. With 2 bases removed from V and 5 bases from J, the gap between germline ends came to 7 bases. Germline-derived CDR1 and CDR2 are MNHEY and SVGEGT. In DNA form, the CDR3 reads TGTGCCAGCAGTTACAGTTTCAATAATTCACCCCTCCACTTT. Encoded protein: CASSYSFNNSPLHF.

There are many counts of this clonotype. The chain recombines TRBV15 with TRBJ2-5; 7 nucleotides align to TRBD1. The CDR3 extends over 16 amino acids. CDR1 and CDR2 from the germline V gene are LNHNV and YYDKDF (reference sequence). V shed 1 base, J shed 4 bases, and the junction held 9 bases outside the gene matches. The CDR3 DNA is TGTGCCACCAGCAGAGTAAGGGGGCACCGCGGAGAGACCCAGTACTTC. Translation: CATSRVRGHRGETQYF.

There are many counts of this clonotype. The genes are TRBV4-3 and TRBJ1-1; 9 nucleotides agree with TRBD1. This CDR3 has 15 residues. The junction had 10 bases not matched to a gene; V was cut back by 4 bases and J by 7 bases. The germline V gene has CDR1 LGHNA and CDR2 YSLEER. CDR3 DNA: TGCGCCAGCAGCCGGAATACAGGGGGCTACGGTGAAGCTTTCTTT. It is translated as CASSRNTGGYGEAFF.

This clonotype has a count of ten or more. The chain employs TRBV5-1 and TRBJ2-2, with a tentative D call TRBD1 (6 bases). CDR1 and CDR2 from the germline V gene are SGHRS and YFSETQ. V shed 0 bases and J shed 7 bases, with 13 bases lying between them. The CDR3 loop spans 15 amino acids. The CDR3 DNA follows: TGCGCCAGCAGCTTGGACAGGGTCGGTGTCGGGGAGCTGTTTTTT. Its protein is CASSLDRVGVGELFF.

V gene TRBV19 combines with J gene TRBJ1-5; 8 bases match TRBD1. V lost 3 bases and J lost 5; bases outside the gene matches: 6. The V gene's germline CDR1 is LNHDA and CDR2 SQIVND (reference sequence). The CDR3 loop spans 15 amino acids. The CDR3 sequence is CASSMKQGGHQPQHF. In DNA, the CDR3 is TGTGCCAGTAGTATGAAACAGGGGGGTCATCAGCCCCAGCATTTT.

The table lists this clonotype with many counts. V and J are TRBV7-8 and TRBJ2-1; a weak D match, TRBD2 (7 bases). CDR3 length equals 15 residues. Germline CDR1 and CDR2: SGHVS and FQNEAQ. With 1 base removed from V and 8 bases from J, the gap between germline ends came to 15 bases. The DNA for the CDR3 is TGTGCCAGCAGCTTAGATCGGGGGGCCGGTCATGAGCAGTTCTTC. Its translation: CASSLDRGAGHEQFF.